This is a list of T cell receptor beta chains from one sample in a study of blood T cell repertoires in COVID-19. The assay was immunoSEQ multiplex PCR, and TCRdb's table has in-frame clones only and misses some. The table lists about 270,000 clones, more than 65% of them singletons. The sequenced sample consisted of peripheral blood. Every receptor here comes from a woman aged 18-30 years with acute or convalescent COVID-19. Each CDR3 is given with its conserved first and last residue. Fields, in order: CDR3 DNA, CDR3 protein, clone size, CDR3 length, J gene, V gene, D gene. D genes are given only for firm matches. Only some rows state a clone size, as once, few, many or a class for expanded clones.

CDR3 DNA: TGTGCCAGTAGTAAATTAGCGGGGGGAACCTACGAGCAGTACTTC
CDR3 protein: CASSKLAGGTYEQYF
clone size: .
CDR3 length: 15
J gene: TRBJ2-7
V gene: TRBV19
D gene: TRBD2

CDR3 DNA: TGTGCCAGCAGTTACCTGACAGGGGTCAATTCACCCCTCCACTTT
CDR3 protein: CASSYLTGVNSPLHF
clone size: .
CDR3 length: 15
J gene: TRBJ1-6
V gene: TRBV6-5
D gene: TRBD1

CDR3 DNA: TGCAGCGTTGAAGGTTTGCGGGAGATGTCTTACGAGCAGTACTTC
CDR3 protein: CSVEGLREMSYEQYF
clone size: .
CDR3 length: 15
J gene: TRBJ2-7
V gene: TRBV29-1
D gene: TRBD2

CDR3 DNA: TGTGCCAGCAGCTCGACCGGGACAGGGTCTCGCGAGCAGTACTTC
CDR3 protein: CASSSTGTGSREQYF
clone size: few
CDR3 length: 15
J gene: TRBJ2-7
V gene: TRBV5-6
D gene: TRBD1

CDR3 DNA: TGTGCCAGCAGTATCGGACTGATCAAAAACATTCAGTACTTC
CDR3 protein: CASSIGLIKNIQYF
clone size: .
CDR3 length: 14
J gene: TRBJ2-4
V gene: TRBV28
D gene: .

CDR3 DNA: TGTGCTAGTGGCCCCAGGGGGCTAAAGCAAGAGACCCAGTACTTC
CDR3 protein: CASGPRGLKQETQYF
clone size: .
CDR3 length: 15
J gene: TRBJ2-5
V gene: TRBV12-5
D gene: TRBD1

CDR3 DNA: TGTGCCAGCAGCTTATCCATCGGACAGGCGAATCGGGCTTTCTTT
CDR3 protein: CASSLSIGQANRAFF
clone size: .
CDR3 length: 15
J gene: TRBJ1-1
V gene: TRBV7-9
D gene: TRBD1

CDR3 DNA: TGTGCCACCAGCAGAGAGAACAGTTACGAGCAGTACTTC
CDR3 protein: CATSRENSYEQYF
clone size: once
CDR3 length: 13
J gene: TRBJ2-7
V gene: TRBV15
D gene: .

CDR3 DNA: TGTGCCAGCAGCCCGACAGGGTTTGAATTTGGAAACACCATATATTTT
CDR3 protein: CASSPTGFEFGNTIYF
clone size: once
CDR3 length: 16
J gene: TRBJ1-3
V gene: TRBV2
D gene: TRBD1

CDR3 DNA: TGTGCCAGCAGCTTGCAGGGCGCCTACCAAACAGCTTTCTTT
CDR3 protein: CASSLQGAYQTAFF
clone size: .
CDR3 length: 14
J gene: TRBJ1-1
V gene: TRBV5-6
D gene: .

CDR3 DNA: TGCAGCGTTGGTCGGTCTACTGGGGAGCTGTTTTTT
CDR3 protein: CSVGRSTGELFF
clone size: .
CDR3 length: 12
J gene: TRBJ2-2
V gene: TRBV29-1
D gene: .

CDR3 DNA: TGTGCCAGTAGTATTTTTGGGACTAGATCCTACAATGAGCAGTTCTTC
CDR3 protein: CASSIFGTRSYNEQFF
clone size: .
CDR3 length: 16
J gene: TRBJ2-1
V gene: TRBV19
D gene: TRBD2

CDR3 DNA: TGTGCCACCAGTGCCCCGGAGAGGGGTCAGGGGGCCGATTCACCCCTCCACTTT
CDR3 protein: CATSAPERGQGADSPLHF
clone size: few
CDR3 length: 18
J gene: TRBJ1-6
V gene: TRBV24-1
D gene: TRBD1

CDR3 DNA: TGTGCCAGCAGCTGGAAACAGGGTTCTGGGGCCAACGTCCTGACTTTC
CDR3 protein: CASSWKQGSGANVLTF
clone size: few
CDR3 length: 16
J gene: TRBJ2-6
V gene: TRBV5-4
D gene: .

CDR3 DNA: TGTGCCAGCTCACTGACGGGTGGAGGGCGCGATGAGCAGTTCTTC
CDR3 protein: CASSLTGGGRDEQFF
clone size: .
CDR3 length: 15
J gene: TRBJ2-1
V gene: TRBV18
D gene: .

CDR3 DNA: TGCGCCAGCAGCCCGGGGACAGCACCCTACGAGCAGTACTTC
CDR3 protein: CASSPGTAPYEQYF
clone size: .
CDR3 length: 14
J gene: TRBJ2-7
V gene: TRBV4-3
D gene: TRBD1

CDR3 DNA: TGTGCCAGCAGGCGGGGACAGGGGTTGGAGTATTTT
CDR3 protein: CASRRGQGLEYF
clone size: .
CDR3 length: 12
J gene: TRBJ2-3
V gene: TRBV12-3/TRBV12-4
D gene: TRBD1

CDR3 DNA: TGTGCCAGCAGCTTATTAGGGACTCACAATGAGCAGTTCTTC
CDR3 protein: CASSLLGTHNEQFF
clone size: .
CDR3 length: 14
J gene: TRBJ2-1
V gene: TRBV11-2
D gene: .

CDR3 DNA: TGTGCCAGCAGCCTTCGACAGGGAAACACTGAAGCTTTCTTT
CDR3 protein: CASSLRQGNTEAFF
clone size: .
CDR3 length: 14
J gene: TRBJ1-1
V gene: TRBV9
D gene: TRBD1

CDR3 DNA: TGTGCCAGCAGCTCCCCCCCGGGACAGGGGGCCCACGAGCAGTACTTC
CDR3 protein: CASSSPPGQGAHEQYF
clone size: .
CDR3 length: 16
J gene: TRBJ2-7
V gene: TRBV7-3
D gene: TRBD1

CDR3 DNA: TGTGCCAGCAGTTCCATGGACAGGATTAGCAATCAGCCCCAGCATTTT
CDR3 protein: CASSSMDRISNQPQHF
clone size: .
CDR3 length: 16
J gene: TRBJ1-5
V gene: TRBV27
D gene: TRBD1

CDR3 DNA: TGTGCCAGCAGTGACCCAGGCCCCATAGCCAAAAACATTCAGTACTTC
CDR3 protein: CASSDPGPIAKNIQYF
clone size: .
CDR3 length: 16
J gene: TRBJ2-4
V gene: TRBV6-1
D gene: .

CDR3 DNA: TGTGCCAGTAGTATGGGGACCGGGACAGGCCGAGCCAAAAACATTCAGTACTTC
CDR3 protein: CASSMGTGTGRAKNIQYF
clone size: .
CDR3 length: 18
J gene: TRBJ2-4
V gene: TRBV19
D gene: TRBD1

CDR3 DNA: TGTGCCAGCAGCAAAACGTCCTTCGGGCCAACCGGGAGGTTAGCCAAAAACATTCAGTACTTC
CDR3 protein: CASSKTSFGPTGRLAKNIQYF
clone size: few
CDR3 length: 21
J gene: TRBJ2-4
V gene: TRBV21-1
D gene: .

CDR3 DNA: TGCGCCAGCAGCTCCAGGGACATCTACGAGCAGTACTTC
CDR3 protein: CASSSRDIYEQYF
clone size: .
CDR3 length: 13
J gene: TRBJ2-7
V gene: TRBV5-1
D gene: .

CDR3 DNA: TGTGCCAGTAGTATACCCGGTAGCAATCAGCCCCAGCATTTT
CDR3 protein: CASSIPGSNQPQHF
clone size: .
CDR3 length: 14
J gene: TRBJ1-5
V gene: TRBV19
D gene: .

CDR3 DNA: TGTGCCAGCAGCTCTCAGGGGAACACTGAAGCTTTCTTT
CDR3 protein: CASSSQGNTEAFF
clone size: few
CDR3 length: 13
J gene: TRBJ1-1
V gene: TRBV7-8
D gene: .

CDR3 DNA: TGTGCCAGCAGTACAGGGGGGATCACAGATACGCAGTATTTT
CDR3 protein: CASSTGGITDTQYF
clone size: .
CDR3 length: 14
J gene: TRBJ2-3
V gene: TRBV6-6
D gene: TRBD1

CDR3 DNA: TGTGCCAGTAGTATTTCTAGGGGGGGGCGATCCTACGAGCAGTACTTC
CDR3 protein: CASSISRGGRSYEQYF
clone size: .
CDR3 length: 16
J gene: TRBJ2-7
V gene: TRBV19
D gene: .

CDR3 DNA: TGTGCCAGCAGTTCAAACCGGGACAGGTCCTACGAGCAGTACTTC
CDR3 protein: CASSSNRDRSYEQYF
clone size: .
CDR3 length: 15
J gene: TRBJ2-7
V gene: TRBV7-9
D gene: TRBD1

CDR3 DNA: TGTGCCACCAGCAGCACAGGGGCTATCTACGAGCAGTACTTC
CDR3 protein: CATSSTGAIYEQYF
clone size: .
CDR3 length: 14
J gene: TRBJ2-7
V gene: TRBV15
D gene: TRBD1

CDR3 DNA: TGTGCCAGCAGTCGGGGGGATTCACTATCAGAGGCCCAGCATTTT
CDR3 protein: CASSRGDSLSEAQHF
clone size: few
CDR3 length: 15
J gene: TRBJ1-5
V gene: TRBV28
D gene: .

CDR3 DNA: TGCGCCAGCAGTGCGACCCGGACTACGGGAGAGACCCAGTACTTC
CDR3 protein: CASSATRTTGETQYF
clone size: once
CDR3 length: 15
J gene: TRBJ2-5
V gene: TRBV10-1
D gene: .

CDR3 DNA: TGTGCCAGCAGGACTCTCTACAGGGAAGGAACCCAGTACTTC
CDR3 protein: CASRTLYREGTQYF
clone size: .
CDR3 length: 14
J gene: TRBJ2-5
V gene: TRBV27
D gene: .

CDR3 DNA: TGTGCCAGCAGCCCTACCACAGGCAACTCTGGAAACACCATATATTTT
CDR3 protein: CASSPTTGNSGNTIYF
clone size: .
CDR3 length: 16
J gene: TRBJ1-3
V gene: TRBV9
D gene: .

CDR3 DNA: TGCGCCAGCAGCCTCACAGGGGGCGAGTCTAATGAAAAACTGTTTTTT
CDR3 protein: CASSLTGGESNEKLFF
clone size: .
CDR3 length: 16
J gene: TRBJ1-4
V gene: TRBV5-1
D gene: TRBD1

CDR3 DNA: TGTGCCAGCAGTGGCCTAGCGGGCTTTGAGCAGTTCTTC
CDR3 protein: CASSGLAGFEQFF
clone size: once
CDR3 length: 13
J gene: TRBJ2-1
V gene: TRBV25-1
D gene: TRBD2

CDR3 DNA: TGTGCCATCAGTGAGTTGGCGGGACAGGGGGACTCTGGGGCCAACGTCCTGACTTTC
CDR3 protein: CAISELAGQGDSGANVLTF
clone size: .
CDR3 length: 19
J gene: TRBJ2-6
V gene: TRBV10-3
D gene: TRBD1

CDR3 DNA: TGTGCCAGCAGCCTATCTAGCGGGACCTACAATGAGCAGTTCTTC
CDR3 protein: CASSLSSGTYNEQFF
clone size: .
CDR3 length: 15
J gene: TRBJ2-1
V gene: TRBV7-6
D gene: TRBD2

CDR3 DNA: TGTGCCAGCAGCTTAGGAGACAGATCCTACGAGCAGTACTTC
CDR3 protein: CASSLGDRSYEQYF
clone size: .
CDR3 length: 14
J gene: TRBJ2-7
V gene: TRBV7-2
D gene: .

CDR3 DNA: TGCGCCAGCAGCGGGGGAGTAAACTACGAGCAGTACTTC
CDR3 protein: CASSGGVNYEQYF
clone size: .
CDR3 length: 13
J gene: TRBJ2-7
V gene: TRBV10-1
D gene: .

CDR3 DNA: TGTGCCAGCAGCCAAGGTTACACCACAGATACGCAGTATTTT
CDR3 protein: CASSQGYTTDTQYF
clone size: .
CDR3 length: 14
J gene: TRBJ2-3
V gene: TRBV14
D gene: .

CDR3 DNA: TGTGCCAGCAGTTTAAAAGGGGGCGCAGAAGCTTTCTTT
CDR3 protein: CASSLKGGAEAFF
clone size: .
CDR3 length: 13
J gene: TRBJ1-1
V gene: TRBV27
D gene: TRBD1

CDR3 DNA: TGCGCCAGCAGCGTGACGGCGGGGGGCTCCTACGAGCAGTACTTC
CDR3 protein: CASSVTAGGSYEQYF
clone size: .
CDR3 length: 15
J gene: TRBJ2-7
V gene: TRBV4-3
D gene: TRBD2

CDR3 DNA: TGTGCCAGCTCACTAGCGACAGGGCATAATGAAAAACTGTTTTTT
CDR3 protein: CASSLATGHNEKLFF
clone size: .
CDR3 length: 15
J gene: TRBJ1-4
V gene: TRBV18
D gene: TRBD1

CDR3 DNA: TGTGCCAGCAGCTTTAGGGCAGGGGGCACCGGGGAGCTGTTTTTT
CDR3 protein: CASSFRAGGTGELFF
clone size: .
CDR3 length: 15
J gene: TRBJ2-2
V gene: TRBV5-6
D gene: TRBD1

CDR3 DNA: TGCAGTGCTATGGTCGGAGAGACCCAGTACTTC
CDR3 protein: CSAMVGETQYF
clone size: many
CDR3 length: 11
J gene: TRBJ2-5
V gene: TRBV20-1
D gene: .

CDR3 DNA: TGTGCCAGCAGCTTCCCCGGAGGCCAAAATGAAAAACTGTTTTTT
CDR3 protein: CASSFPGGQNEKLFF
clone size: .
CDR3 length: 15
J gene: TRBJ1-4
V gene: TRBV25-1
D gene: .

CDR3 DNA: TGTGCCAGCAGTTTCGCCGCGGCTCCGTACTTC
CDR3 protein: CASSFAAAPYF
clone size: .
CDR3 length: 11
J gene: TRBJ2-5
V gene: TRBV27
D gene: .

CDR3 DNA: TGTGCCAGCAGTTTAGGAGGGACGGGAGCCTACGAGCAGTACTTC
CDR3 protein: CASSLGGTGAYEQYF
clone size: .
CDR3 length: 15
J gene: TRBJ2-7
V gene: TRBV27
D gene: .

CDR3 DNA: TGTGCCAGCAGCTTAGCAGTCCTCTCCTACGAGCAGTACTTC
CDR3 protein: CASSLAVLSYEQYF
clone size: .
CDR3 length: 14
J gene: TRBJ2-7
V gene: TRBV11-2
D gene: .

CDR3 DNA: TGTGCCAGCAGCTATGAGGGGGAGTATGGCTACACCTTC
CDR3 protein: CASSYEGEYGYTF
clone size: .
CDR3 length: 13
J gene: TRBJ1-2
V gene: TRBV13
D gene: .

CDR3 DNA: TGTGCCAGCTCACCACTTAGCGGGAGGGCCGACGAGCAGTACTTC
CDR3 protein: CASSPLSGRADEQYF
clone size: .
CDR3 length: 15
J gene: TRBJ2-7
V gene: TRBV18
D gene: TRBD2

CDR3 DNA: TGTGCCAGCAGAATCCTTGGGACAACGAACACCGGGGAGCTGTTTTTT
CDR3 protein: CASRILGTTNTGELFF
clone size: .
CDR3 length: 16
J gene: TRBJ2-2
V gene: TRBV19
D gene: .

CDR3 DNA: TGTGCCAGCAGCCACCCTAGACAGGGGGCGGAGGAGACCCAGTACTTC
CDR3 protein: CASSHPRQGAEETQYF
clone size: .
CDR3 length: 16
J gene: TRBJ2-5
V gene: TRBV3-1/TRBV3-2
D gene: TRBD1

CDR3 DNA: TGTGCCAGCAGCCCCCGGGGAGGGAGGTACGAGCAGTACTTC
CDR3 protein: CASSPRGGRYEQYF
clone size: .
CDR3 length: 14
J gene: TRBJ2-7
V gene: TRBV7-8
D gene: TRBD2

CDR3 DNA: TGTGCCAGCAGTTTAGGGGCTGAAACCGGGCCCTCACCCCTCCACTTT
CDR3 protein: CASSLGAETGPSPLHF
clone size: .
CDR3 length: 16
J gene: TRBJ1-6
V gene: TRBV27
D gene: .